The T cell receptor beta chain described here comes from a study of T cell responses to AZD1222 COVID-19 vaccine. The data were produced by immunoSEQ multiplex PCR, yet TCRdb's version contains in-frame clones alone and is incomplete. The data contain over 100,000 clones, approximately 91% of them singletons. The starting material was peripheral blood, obtained on day 0 of AZD1222 vaccination. This clonotype was obtained from an adult in good health.

The CDR3 DNA is TGCAGTGCTAGTCTAAGTACAGGGAGGTCACCCCTCCACTTT. Amino acids: CSASLSTGRSPLHF. V and J are TRBV20-1 and TRBJ1-6; possibly TRBD1 for D (6 bases). This CDR3 has 14 amino acids. Trimming removed 3 bases from V and 10 bases from J, with 16 bases in between. Germline CDR1 reads DFQATT; CDR2 reads SNEGSKA (reference sequence).